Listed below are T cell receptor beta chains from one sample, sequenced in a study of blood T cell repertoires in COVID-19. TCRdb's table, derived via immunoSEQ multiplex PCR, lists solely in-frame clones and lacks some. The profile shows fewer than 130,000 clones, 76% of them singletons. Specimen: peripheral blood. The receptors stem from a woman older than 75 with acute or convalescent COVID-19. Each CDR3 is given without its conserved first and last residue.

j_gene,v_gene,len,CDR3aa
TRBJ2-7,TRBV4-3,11,ASSQDSSYEQY
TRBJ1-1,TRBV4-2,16,ASSQDYGQGQGNTEAF
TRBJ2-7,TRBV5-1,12,ASSLQRGLYEQY
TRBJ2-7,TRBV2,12,ASSEGRGGDEQY
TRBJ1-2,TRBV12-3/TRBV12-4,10,ASRTGAGGYT
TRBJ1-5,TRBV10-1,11,ASSVAGNQPQH
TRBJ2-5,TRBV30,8,AWSVGLLH
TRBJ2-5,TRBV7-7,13,ASSPRRDYQETQY
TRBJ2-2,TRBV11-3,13,ASSPQGGANGELF
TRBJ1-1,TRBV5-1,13,ASSLETGIGTEAF
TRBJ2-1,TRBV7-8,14,ASSLALAGAYNEQF
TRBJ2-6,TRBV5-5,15,ASSSSGGLSGANVLT
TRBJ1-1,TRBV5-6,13,ASSLPGLQGTEAF
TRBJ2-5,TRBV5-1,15,ASSLGNAGGEGETQY
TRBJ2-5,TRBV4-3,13,ASSQDNARFETQY
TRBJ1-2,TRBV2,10,ASSRTSVGYT
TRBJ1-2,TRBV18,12,ASSPQAGDYGYT
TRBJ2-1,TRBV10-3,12,AIAARDSYNEQF